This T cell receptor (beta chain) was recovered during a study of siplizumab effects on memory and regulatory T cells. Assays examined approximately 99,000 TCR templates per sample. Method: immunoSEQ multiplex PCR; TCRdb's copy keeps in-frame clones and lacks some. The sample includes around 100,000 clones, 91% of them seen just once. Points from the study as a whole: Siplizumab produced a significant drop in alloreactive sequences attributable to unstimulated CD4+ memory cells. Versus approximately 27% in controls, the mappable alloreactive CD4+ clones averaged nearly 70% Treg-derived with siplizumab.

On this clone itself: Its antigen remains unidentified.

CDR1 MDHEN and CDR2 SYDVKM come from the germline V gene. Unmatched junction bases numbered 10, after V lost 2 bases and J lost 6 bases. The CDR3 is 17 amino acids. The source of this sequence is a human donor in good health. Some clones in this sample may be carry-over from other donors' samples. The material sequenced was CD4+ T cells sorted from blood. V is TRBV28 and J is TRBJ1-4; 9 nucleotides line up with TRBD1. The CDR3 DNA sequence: TGTGCCAGCAGTTTACTAACACAGGGGGCCTCTCATGAAAAACTGTTTTTT. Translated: CASSLLTQGASHEKLFF.